Described below is a single TCR beta chain sequence and its context. V lost 5 bases to trimming and J lost 6 bases; unmatched junction nucleotides: 17. Germline V gene data show CDR1 as SGHTA and CDR2 as FQGNSA. This CDR3 comprises 18 residues. The sample originates from a study of OX40 agonist ivuxolimab in advanced cancers. Study information: The patients received ivuxolimab by intravenous route every 2 weeks at 0.01 to 10 mg/kg. A diagnosis of hepatocellular carcinoma, melanoma, renal cell or head and neck cancer was present in dose-escalation patients. Prior therapy, whether anti-PD-1, anti-PD-L1 or anti-CTLA-4, was allowed, and roughly 44% had some.

Using immunoSEQ multiplex PCR, the repertoire was profiled, and TCRdb retains in-frame clones only, with some absent. The table lists around 140,000 clones, just over 90% of them singletons. Patients were excluded for autoimmune disease history or systemic immunosuppression. This specimen was CD4+ or CD8+ T cells sorted from blood, taken in a trial of the OX40 agonist ivuxolimab. This rearrangement joins TRBV7-2 to TRBJ2-1, with 9 bases aligning to TRBD2. This receptor was taken from an adult with an advanced solid tumor such as melanoma, head and neck, liver or kidney cancer. The CDR3 is CASSPPRGGAGGFNEQFF. The CDR3 DNA sequence: TGTGCCAGCAGCCCTCCCCGAGGTGGAGCGGGGGGCTTCAATGAGCAGTTCTTC.